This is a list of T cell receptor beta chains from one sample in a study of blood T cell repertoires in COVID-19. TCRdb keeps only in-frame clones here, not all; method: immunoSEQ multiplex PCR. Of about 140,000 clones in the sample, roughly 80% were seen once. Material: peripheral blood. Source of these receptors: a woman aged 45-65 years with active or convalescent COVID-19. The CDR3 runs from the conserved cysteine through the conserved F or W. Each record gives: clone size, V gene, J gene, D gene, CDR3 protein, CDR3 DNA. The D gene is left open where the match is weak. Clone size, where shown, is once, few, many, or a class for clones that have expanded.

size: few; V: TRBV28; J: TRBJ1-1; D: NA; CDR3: CASTKTLMNTEAFF; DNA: TGTGCCAGCACTAAAACCCTCATGAACACTGAAGCTTTCTTT
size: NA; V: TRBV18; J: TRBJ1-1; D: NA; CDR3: CASSPPDKNTEAFF; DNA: TGTGCCAGCTCACCACCAGACAAGAACACTGAAGCTTTCTTT
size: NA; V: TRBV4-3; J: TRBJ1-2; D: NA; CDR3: CASSQDSGANYGYTF; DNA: TGCGCCAGCAGCCAGGACAGTGGAGCTAACTATGGCTACACCTTC
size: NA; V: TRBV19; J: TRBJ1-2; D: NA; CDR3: CASRRGLGYTF; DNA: TGTGCCAGTAGGAGAGGTTTGGGCTACACCTTC
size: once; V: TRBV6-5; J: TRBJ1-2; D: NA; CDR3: CASSYSRSGNYGYTF; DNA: TGTGCCAGCAGTTACTCGAGGTCCGGGAACTATGGCTACACCTTC
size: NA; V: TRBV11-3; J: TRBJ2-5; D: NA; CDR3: CASSPSTGGQETQYF; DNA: TGTGCCAGCAGCCCGAGCACTGGTGGCCAAGAGACCCAGTACTTC
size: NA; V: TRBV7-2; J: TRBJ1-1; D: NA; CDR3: CASSGGSMNTEAFF; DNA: TGTGCCAGCAGCGGGGGCTCCATGAACACTGAAGCTTTCTTT
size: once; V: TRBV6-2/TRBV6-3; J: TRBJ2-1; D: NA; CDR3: CASSYSEGARGGSYNEQFF; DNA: TGTGCCAGCAGTTACTCGGAGGGGGCACGAGGGGGCTCCTACAATGAGCAGTTCTTC
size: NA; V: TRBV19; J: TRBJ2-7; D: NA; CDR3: CASSIGQAYEQYF; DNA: TGTGCCAGTAGTATTGGGCAGGCCTACGAGCAGTACTTC
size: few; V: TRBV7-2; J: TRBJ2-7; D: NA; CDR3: CASSLGQFYEQYF; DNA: TGTGCCAGCAGCTTGGGACAATTCTACGAGCAGTACTTC
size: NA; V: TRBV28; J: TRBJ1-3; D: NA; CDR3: CASSDGSGGAGNTIYF; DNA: TGTGCCAGCAGCGATGGTTCCGGAGGGGCTGGAAACACCATATATTTT
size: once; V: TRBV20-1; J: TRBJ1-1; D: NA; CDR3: CSASRLRENTEAFF; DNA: TGCAGTGCTAGTAGGCTCAGGGAGAACACTGAAGCTTTCTTT
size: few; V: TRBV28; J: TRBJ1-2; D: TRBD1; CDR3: CASRTTGVYGYTF; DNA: TGTGCCAGCAGAACGACAGGGGTCTATGGCTACACCTTC
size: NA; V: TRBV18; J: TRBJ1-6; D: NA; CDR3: CASSPTTVEPEEPLHF; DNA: TGTGCCAGCTCACCAACTACAGTGGAGCCGGAGGAACCCCTCCACTTT
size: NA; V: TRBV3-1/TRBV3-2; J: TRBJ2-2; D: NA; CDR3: CASSQADTNTGELFF; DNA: TGTGCCAGCAGCCAAGCAGACACGAACACCGGGGAGCTGTTTTTT
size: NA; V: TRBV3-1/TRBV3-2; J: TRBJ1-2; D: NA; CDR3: CASSQDLAGSGYTF; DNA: TGTGCCAGCAGCCAAGATCTGGCGGGGTCGGGCTACACCTTC
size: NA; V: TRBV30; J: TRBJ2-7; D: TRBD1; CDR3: CAWSHRGVNEQYF; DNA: TGTGCCTGGAGCCACAGGGGCGTCAACGAGCAGTACTTC
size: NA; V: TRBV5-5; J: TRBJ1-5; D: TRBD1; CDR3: CASSAGTDHQPQHF; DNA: TGTGCCAGCAGCGCCGGGACAGACCATCAGCCCCAGCATTTT
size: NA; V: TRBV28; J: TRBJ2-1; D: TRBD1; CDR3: CASRSGQGGSYNEQFF; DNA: TGTGCCAGCAGGAGCGGACAGGGTGGATCCTACAATGAGCAGTTCTTC
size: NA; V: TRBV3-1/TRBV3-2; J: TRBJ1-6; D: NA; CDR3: CASSQVSGGSSPLHF; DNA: TGTGCCAGCAGCCAAGTTTCGGGGGGGTCCTCACCCCTCCACTTT
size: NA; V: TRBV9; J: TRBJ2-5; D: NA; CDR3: CASSVEPTRSVGETQYF; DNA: TGTGCCAGCAGCGTAGAACCCACCCGTAGCGTTGGAGAGACCCAGTACTTC
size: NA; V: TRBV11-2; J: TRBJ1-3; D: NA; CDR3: CASSLLRGAAGNTIYF; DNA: TGTGCCAGCAGCTTGTTACGGGGGGCAGCTGGAAACACCATATATTTT
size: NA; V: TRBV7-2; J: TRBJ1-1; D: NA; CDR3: CASSLGISRGDTEAFF; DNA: TGTGCCAGCAGCTTAGGGATATCGCGGGGAGACACTGAAGCTTTCTTT
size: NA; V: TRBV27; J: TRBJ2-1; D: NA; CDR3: CATTKEGKNNEQFF; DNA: TGTGCCACCACTAAGGAGGGTAAGAACAATGAGCAGTTCTTC
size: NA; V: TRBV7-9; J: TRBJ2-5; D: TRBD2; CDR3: CASSEAGGFQETQYF; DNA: TGTGCCAGCAGCGAAGCGGGGGGCTTCCAAGAGACCCAGTACTTC
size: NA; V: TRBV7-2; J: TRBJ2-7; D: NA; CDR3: CASSTGSLPYEQYF; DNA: TGTGCCAGCAGTACGGGTTCCCTACCCTACGAGCAGTACTTC
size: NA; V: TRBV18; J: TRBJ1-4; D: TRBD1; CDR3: CASSRRVTGGNEKLFF; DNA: TGTGCCAGCTCACGAAGAGTGACAGGGGGAAATGAAAAACTGTTTTTT
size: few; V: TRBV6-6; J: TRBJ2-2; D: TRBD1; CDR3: CASSRPGQGMGVFPGELFF; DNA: TGTGCCAGCAGCCGACCTGGACAGGGAATGGGCGTCTTCCCCGGGGAGCTGTTTTTT
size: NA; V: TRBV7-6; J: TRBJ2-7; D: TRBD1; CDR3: CASSLARDRGDIGSYEQYF; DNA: TGTGCCAGCAGCTTAGCTCGCGACAGGGGGGATATAGGATCCTACGAGCAGTACTTC
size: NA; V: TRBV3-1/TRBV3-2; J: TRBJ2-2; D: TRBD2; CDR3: CASSQERLAGGPSTGELFF; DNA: TGTGCCAGCAGCCAAGAGCGACTAGCGGGAGGGCCGAGCACCGGGGAGCTGTTTTTT
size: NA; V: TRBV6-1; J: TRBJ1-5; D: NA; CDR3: CASSESYVSNQPQHF; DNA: TGTGCCAGCAGTGAGAGTTACGTTAGCAATCAGCCCCAGCATTTT
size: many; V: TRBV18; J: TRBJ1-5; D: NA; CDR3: CASSPTNSNQPQHF; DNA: TGTGCCAGCTCACCCACAAACAGCAATCAGCCCCAGCATTTT
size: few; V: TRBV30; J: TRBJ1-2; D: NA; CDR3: CAWRGTAYGYTF; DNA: TGTGCCTGGCGCGGGACGGCCTATGGCTACACCTTC
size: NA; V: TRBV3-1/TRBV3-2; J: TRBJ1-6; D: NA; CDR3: CASSQWQGSYSPLHF; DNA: TGTGCCAGCAGCCAATGGCAGGGATCATATTCACCCCTCCACTTT
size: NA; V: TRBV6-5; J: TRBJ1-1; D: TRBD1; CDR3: CASRGTAGSLSF; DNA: TGTGCCAGCAGGGGGACAGCAGGGTCCCTTTCTTTT
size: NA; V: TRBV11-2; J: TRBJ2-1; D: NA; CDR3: CASSLDRSGGQFF; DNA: TGTGCCAGCAGCTTAGATCGGTCCGGAGGGCAGTTCTTC
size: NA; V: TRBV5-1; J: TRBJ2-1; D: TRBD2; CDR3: CASCVASGMDEQFF; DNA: TGCGCCAGCTGCGTGGCTAGCGGGATGGATGAGCAGTTCTTC
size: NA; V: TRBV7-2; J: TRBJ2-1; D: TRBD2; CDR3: CASSSRVGGGPREQFF; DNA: TGTGCCAGCAGCTCTAGGGTTGGGGGAGGGCCTCGGGAGCAGTTCTTC
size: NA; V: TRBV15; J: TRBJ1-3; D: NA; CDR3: CATSRDRGSGNTIYF; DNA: TGTGCCACCAGCAGAGATAGGGGCTCTGGAAACACCATATATTTT
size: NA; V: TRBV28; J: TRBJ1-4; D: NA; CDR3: CASSLSGNNEKLFF; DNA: TGTGCCAGCAGTTTATCCGGGAATAATGAAAAACTGTTTTTT
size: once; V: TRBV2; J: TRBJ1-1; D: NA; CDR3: CASSATGPNRGTEAFF; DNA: TGTGCCAGCAGTGCGACAGGCCCCAATAGAGGCACTGAAGCTTTCTTT
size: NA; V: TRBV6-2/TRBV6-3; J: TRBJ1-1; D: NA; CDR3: CASSLGPGDTEAFF; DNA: TGTGCCAGCAGTCTTGGCCCCGGGGACACTGAAGCTTTCTTT
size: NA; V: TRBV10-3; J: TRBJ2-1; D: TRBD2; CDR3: CATGLAGDYNEQFF; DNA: TGTGCCACCGGACTAGCGGGGGACTACAATGAGCAGTTCTTC
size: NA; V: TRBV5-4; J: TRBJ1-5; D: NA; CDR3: CASSEGGSNQPQHF; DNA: TGTGCCAGCAGCGAGGGAGGGAGCAATCAGCCCCAGCATTTT
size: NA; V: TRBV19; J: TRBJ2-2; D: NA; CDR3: CASRGTQTNTGELFF; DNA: TGTGCCAGTAGAGGGACACAAACTAACACCGGGGAGCTGTTTTTT
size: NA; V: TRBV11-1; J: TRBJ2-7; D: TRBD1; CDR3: CASSRTGQASYEQYF; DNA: TGTGCCAGCAGCCGGACAGGGCAAGCCTCCTACGAGCAGTACTTC
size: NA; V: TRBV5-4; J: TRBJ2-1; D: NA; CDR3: CASSSISDYNEQFF; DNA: TGTGCCAGCAGCTCAATTAGCGACTACAATGAGCAGTTCTTC
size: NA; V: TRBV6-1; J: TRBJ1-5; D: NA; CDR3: CASSELFSQPQHF; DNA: TGTGCCAGCAGTGAATTATTCTCTCAGCCCCAGCATTTT